This T cell receptor (beta chain) was sequenced during a study of control samples from healthy donors and cancer patients. The CDR3 has 15 residues. The germline V gene has CDR1 MNHEY and CDR2 SVGAGI. V was clipped by 7 bases and J by 2 bases; unmatched bases: 11. Assay used: immunoSEQ multiplex PCR; TCRdb lists only in-frame clones, some missing. The sample has more than 150,000 clones; 90% to 95% are singletons. This TCR was recovered from a young man in good health. The chain couples TRBV6-5 to TRBJ2-7, with 7 bases lining up with TRBD1. Sequencing was performed on blood. The CDR3 loop is CASIVMTGTAYEQYF. For the CDR3, the DNA is TGTGCCAGCATTGTCATGACCGGGACAGCCTACGAGCAGTACTTC.